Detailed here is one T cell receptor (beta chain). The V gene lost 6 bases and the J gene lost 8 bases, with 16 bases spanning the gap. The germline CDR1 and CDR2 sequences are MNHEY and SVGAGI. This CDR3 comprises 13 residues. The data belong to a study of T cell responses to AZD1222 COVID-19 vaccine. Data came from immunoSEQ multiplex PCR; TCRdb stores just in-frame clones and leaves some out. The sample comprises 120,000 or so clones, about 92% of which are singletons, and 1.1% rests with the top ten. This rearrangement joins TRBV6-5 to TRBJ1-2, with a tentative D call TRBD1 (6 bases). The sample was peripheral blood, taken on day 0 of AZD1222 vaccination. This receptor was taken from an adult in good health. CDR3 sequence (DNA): TGTGCCAGCAGGGGGGGGGCCCAGAGGGGCTACACCTTC. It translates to CASRGGAQRGYTF.